The rows below give T cell receptor beta chains drawn from one sample of a study of T cells in Graves' hyperthyroidism and ophthalmopathy. Each CDR3 protein is one row after TCRdb ran MiXCR on the multiplex PCR reads. The table records a few hundred thousand distinct CDR3 sequences, 15% to 18% of them present only once. The sequencing sample was made of blood. The receptors shown here come from a woman in her 30s with Graves' hyperthyroidism. The CDR3 runs from the conserved cysteine through the conserved F or W. Fields, in order: D gene, clone size, V gene, J gene, CDR3 DNA, CDR3 protein. A D gene is named only where the DNA matches it firmly. Clone size is stated in some rows and not others, as once, few, many or a class when expanded.

>NA|many|TRBV7-3|TRBJ2-3
TGTGCCAGCAGCTTAGGCCCCTCAGATACGCAGTATTTT
CASSLGPSDTQYF
>NA|many|TRBV20-1|TRBJ2-3
TGCAGTGCTAGAGTGGCCGCTGATACGCAGTATTTT
CSARVAADTQYF
>NA|NA|TRBV27|TRBJ1-4
TGTGCCAGCAGTTTTAGTGGGGCTAATGAAAAACTGTTTTTT
CASSFSGANEKLFF
>NA|few|TRBV5-1|TRBJ2-7
TGCGCCAGCACACCGGGACAAACCTACGAGCAGTACTTC
CASTPGQTYEQYF
>NA|many|TRBV30|TRBJ2-5
TGTGCCTGGAGTGTAGGGAGTGGCGAGACCCAGTACTTC
CAWSVGSGETQYF
>TRBD2|few|TRBV19|TRBJ2-1
TGTGCCAGTAGTAAACTAGCGGGAGAGAGAAATGAGCAGTTCTTC
CASSKLAGERNEQFF
>NA|many|TRBV18|TRBJ2-5
TGTGCCAGCTCACCACCGTCCGAAGAGACCCAGTACTTC
CASSPPSEETQYF
>NA|few|TRBV5-4|TRBJ2-1
TGTGCCAGCACTTCTAGGGGTTTCAGCTCCTACAATGAGCAGTTCTTC
CASTSRGFSSYNEQFF
>NA|NA|TRBV7-6|TRBJ2-5
TGTGCCAGCAGCTTAACGGCATTCAAAGAGACCCAGTACTTC
CASSLTAFKETQYF
>TRBD2|many|TRBV18|TRBJ2-1
TGTGCCAGCAGCCCAAATAGCGGGAGCTCCTACAATGAGCAGTTCTTC
CASSPNSGSSYNEQFF
>NA|NA|TRBV20-1|TRBJ2-1
TGCGGTGCTAGAGGAGCCGACGGCAGCTCCTACAATGAGCAGTTCTTC
CGARGADGSSYNEQFF
>NA|many|TRBV10-3|TRBJ2-7
TGTGCCATCAGTGAGTCGAAGGGGTCAAGAACCCACGAGCAGTACTTC
CAISESKGSRTHEQYF
>NA|NA|TRBV10-2|TRBJ1-1
TGCGCCAGCAATACGGGACAGAACACTGAAGCTTTCTTT
CASNTGQNTEAFF
>TRBD2|NA|TRBV6-1|TRBJ2-2
TGTGCCAGCATTAAACTGATAGCGGGGACGAACACCGGGGAGCCGTTTTTT
CASIKLIAGTNTGEPFF
>TRBD2|many|TRBV28|TRBJ2-1
TGTGCCAGCAGATGGCGGGAGGCGTACAATGAGCAGTTCTTC
CASRWREAYNEQFF
>NA|many|TRBV6-2/TRBV6-3|TRBJ1-5
TGTGCCAGCAGTTACGACCCCTCGGGCAATCAGCCCCAGCATTTT
CASSYDPSGNQPQHF
>NA|many|TRBV5-5|TRBJ1-5
TGTGCCAGCAGCGTTGGGGAGGGTGGTCAGCCCCAGCATTTT
CASSVGEGGQPQHF
>TRBD2|few|TRBV28|TRBJ2-1
TGTGCCAGCAGCCCCGCTAGCGGACCCTACAATGAGCAGTTCTTC
CASSPASGPYNEQFF
>NA|few|TRBV3-1|TRBJ1-3
TGTGCCAGCAGCCAGGCAAGCGGAAACACCATATATTTT
CASSQASGNTIYF
>TRBD2|NA|TRBV6-1|TRBJ2-7
TGTGCCAGCAGTGAAGCTGGGGGGGGGTCGAACGAGCAGTGCTTC
CASSEAGGGSNEQCF
>NA|many|TRBV29-1|TRBJ2-1
TGCAGCGTTGTCCCGGCGAGTCGCCCTAGCTACTACAATGAGCAGTTCTTC
CSVVPASRPSYYNEQFF
>TRBD2|many|TRBV7-2|TRBJ2-1
TGTGCCAGCAGCGCCCTAGCGGCAGTTTCCGAGCAGTTCTTC
CASSALAAVSEQFF
>TRBD2|many|TRBV7-2|TRBJ2-5
TGTGCCAGCAGCCTATTACCCAGCGGGGCCCTCGGAGAGACCCAGTACTTC
CASSLLPSGALGETQYF
>NA|NA|TRBV2|TRBJ1-2
TGTGCCAGCAGCGGAGACAGCCTTTATGGCTACACCTTC
CASSGDSLYGYTF
>NA|few|TRBV14|TRBJ2-1
TGTGCCAGCAGCCAAGTACGGAGTTACAATGAGCAGTTCTTC
CASSQVRSYNEQFF
>NA|NA|TRBV19|TRBJ1-1
TGTGCCAGTACCCTCGGCAGGGCCACTGAAGCTTTCTTT
CASTLGRATEAFF
>NA|NA|TRBV29-1|TRBJ2-1
TGCAGCGTTGGGAGGGGGGAAGTCTCCTACAATGAGCAGTTCTTC
CSVGRGEVSYNEQFF
>NA|NA|TRBV7-3|TRBJ1-5
TGTGCCAGCAGCTTAATCATGTCTCAGGATAGCAATCAGCCCCAGCATTTT
CASSLIMSQDSNQPQHF
>NA|many|TRBV18|TRBJ2-2
TGTGCCAGCAGCCCGCAGAACACCGGGGAGCTGTTTTTT
CASSPQNTGELFF
>NA|many|TRBV28|TRBJ2-5
TGTGCCAGCAGTTTAGGAGGGGGAGCGGAGACCCAGTACTTC
CASSLGGGAETQYF
>NA|NA|TRBV28|TRBJ1-4
TGTGCCAGCAGTTGGGGGACGGATTCAATCGAAAAACTGTTTTTT
CASSWGTDSIEKLFF
>NA|NA|TRBV6-1|TRBJ2-7
TGTGCCAGCAGTGAGTGGAACGAGCAGTACTTC
CASSEWNEQYF
>NA|many|TRBV28|TRBJ2-7
TGTGCCAGCAGCCCCGGGACAAGGAGCTCCTACGAGCAGTACTTC
CASSPGTRSSYEQYF
>TRBD2|NA|TRBV7-2|TRBJ2-7
TGTGCCAGCAGCTCTTCTTGGACTAGACACGAGCAGTACTTC
CASSSSWTRHEQYF
>NA|many|TRBV7-2|TRBJ2-7
TGTGCCAGCAGCGGAGCCTACGAGCAGTACTTC
CASSGAYEQYF
>TRBD2|many|TRBV7-2|TRBJ2-7
TGTGCCAGCAGCTTAGATTTCCTAGCGGAAACCAACGAGCAGTACTTC
CASSLDFLAETNEQYF
>TRBD2|few|TRBV5-1|TRBJ2-7
TGCGCCAGCAGCAGCCAGGAACTAGCGGGTGGAGAGCAGTACTTC
CASSSQELAGGEQYF
>NA|many|TRBV6-2/TRBV6-3|TRBJ2-3
TGTGCCAGCAGTTTCGGGACACGGGTCGGCACAGATACGCAGTATTTT
CASSFGTRVGTDTQYF
>NA|few|TRBV6-1|TRBJ2-1
TGTGCCACCTCTAAGGAGTCCTACAATGAGCAGTTCTTC
CATSKESYNEQFF
>NA|NA|TRBV7-8|TRBJ1-2
TGTGCCAGCAGCTATAGGGACGGGTTTGGCTACACCTTC
CASSYRDGFGYTF
>TRBD2|few|TRBV28|TRBJ2-1
TGTGCCAGCAGTTTGTCAGCGGGAGGACGAGGCTCCTACAATGAGCAGTTCTTC
CASSLSAGGRGSYNEQFF
>NA|many|TRBV6-2/TRBV6-3|TRBJ2-1
TGTGCCAGCAGTACCCCCCGGAGCTACTACAATGAGCAGTTCTTC
CASSTPRSYYNEQFF
>NA|few|TRBV6-2/TRBV6-3|TRBJ2-5
TGTGCCAGCAGTTACGGGATAAAGACCCAGTACTTC
CASSYGIKTQYF
>NA|many|TRBV20-1|TRBJ1-5
TGCAGTGCTAGACCAGGGATTAATCAGCCCCAGCATTTT
CSARPGINQPQHF
>NA|NA|TRBV28|TRBJ1-5
TGTGCCAGCACCTGGGGGGTACTTAGTCAGCCCCAGCATTTT
CASTWGVLSQPQHF
>NA|many|TRBV18|TRBJ2-1
TGTGCCAGCTCACCATGGTCCGGAGTATCCAATGAGCAGTTCTTC
CASSPWSGVSNEQFF
>NA|NA|TRBV2|TRBJ2-3
TGTGCCAGCAGTTACCCGAAGCCACAGGGATATGCAGATACGCAGTATTTT
CASSYPKPQGYADTQYF
>TRBD2|NA|TRBV6-2/TRBV6-3|TRBJ2-1
TGTGCCAGCAGTTACTATCTAGCGGGAGGGGGCAATGAGCAGTTCTTC
CASSYYLAGGGNEQFF
>NA|few|TRBV24-1|TRBJ2-1
TGTGCCACCAGTGAGGACACCTTCAGAAATGAGCAGTTCTTC
CATSEDTFRNEQFF
>NA|few|TRBV29-1|TRBJ2-7
TGCAGCGTTGAACAGTACTACGAGCAGTACTTC
CSVEQYYEQYF
>TRBD2|many|TRBV15|TRBJ2-7
TGTGCCACCAGCAGAGGGGGGGGTCCCTACGAGCAGTACTTC
CATSRGGGPYEQYF
>TRBD2|few|TRBV19|TRBJ2-2
TGTGCCAGTAGTATAAACGCGGGAGCGAGCGGGGAGCTGTTTTTT
CASSINAGASGELFF
>NA|few|TRBV6-1|TRBJ1-1
TGTGCCAGCCGAGCCTTGCAGGGCATGAACACTGAAGCTTTCTTT
CASRALQGMNTEAFF
>NA|many|TRBV7-2|TRBJ2-1
TGTGCCAGCAGCGCCGATAGCGGCTCCTACAATGAGCAGTTCTTC
CASSADSGSYNEQFF
>NA|NA|TRBV19|TRBJ1-2
TGTGCCAGTAGTATAGCATCAGACCGCTCTAACTATGGCTACACCTTC
CASSIASDRSNYGYTF